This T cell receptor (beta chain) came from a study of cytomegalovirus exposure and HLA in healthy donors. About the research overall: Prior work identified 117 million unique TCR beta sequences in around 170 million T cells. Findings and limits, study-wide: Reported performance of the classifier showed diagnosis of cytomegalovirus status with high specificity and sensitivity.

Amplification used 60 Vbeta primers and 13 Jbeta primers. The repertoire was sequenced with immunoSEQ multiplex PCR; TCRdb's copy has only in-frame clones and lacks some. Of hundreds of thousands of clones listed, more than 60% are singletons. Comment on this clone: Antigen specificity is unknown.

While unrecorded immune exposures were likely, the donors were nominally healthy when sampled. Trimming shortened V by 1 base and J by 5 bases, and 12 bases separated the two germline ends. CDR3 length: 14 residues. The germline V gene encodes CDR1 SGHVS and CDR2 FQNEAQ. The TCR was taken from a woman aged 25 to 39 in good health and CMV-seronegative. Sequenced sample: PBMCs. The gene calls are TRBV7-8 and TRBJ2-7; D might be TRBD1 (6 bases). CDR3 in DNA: TGTGCCAGCAGCTTAGGAAGTAACAGGGACGAGCAGTACTTC. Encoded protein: CASSLGSNRDEQYF.